These T cell receptor beta chains were read from a single sample in a study of human T cells and chemical hapten exposure. Each CDR3 protein gets one entry after TCRdb re-called the RACE reads with MiXCR. The profile shows over 70,000 distinct CDR3 sequences, 8.5% to 9% of them singletons. This specimen was whole blood, taken in connection with sensitization to the hapten diphenylcyclopropenone (DPC). The source of these receptors is a woman in her forties or fifties with alopecia areata. Some clones in this sample may be carry-over from other donors' samples. CDR3s include the opening cysteine and the closing phenylalanine or tryptophan. The D gene is left open where the match is weak. Size is stated for part of the rows, as once, few or many counts, or as a class when the clone is expanded.

d_gene	abundance	v_gene	j_gene	CDR3nt	CDR3aa
.	few	TRBV2	TRBJ1-3	TGTGCCAGCAGTGAAGGAGGACTTCTCTCTGGAAACACCATATATTTT	CASSEGGLLSGNTIYF
.	.	TRBV9	TRBJ1-1	TGTGCCAGCAGCGGAGACACCTCCGCAAACACTGAAGCTTTCTTT	CASSGDTSANTEAFF
.	many	TRBV6-5	TRBJ1-1	TGTGCCAGCAGTTATTCCTGGGGGGCCACTGAAGCTTTCTTT	CASSYSWGATEAFF
.	many	TRBV6-1	TRBJ2-1	TGTGCCAGCAGTGAAAATCACAGGGTGCAGTTCTTC	CASSENHRVQFF
TRBD2	.	TRBV25-1	TRBJ2-5	TGTGCCAGCAGTGAAGGGGGGGTCCCAAAGGAGACCCAGTACTTC	CASSEGGVPKETQYF
.	.	TRBV4-1	TRBJ2-5	TGCGCCAGCAGCCGGACACGTGAAGAGACCCAGTACTTC	CASSRTREETQYF
.	many	TRBV6-1	TRBJ1-1	TGTGCCAGCAGTGAGTTCGGCACTGAAGCTTTCTTT	CASSEFGTEAFF
.	.	TRBV12-3/TRBV12-4	TRBJ2-2	TGTGCCAGCAGGGCCGGCCCCAGGAACACCGGGGAGCTGTTTTTT	CASRAGPRNTGELFF
.	few	TRBV20-1	TRBJ2-2	TGCAGTGCTACCAGGACACTTACCGGGGAGCTGTTTTTT	CSATRTLTGELFF
TRBD2	few	TRBV13	TRBJ2-3	TGTGCCAGCAGCTTACGCGGGGGAGGGAGAATCGGCACAGATACGCAGTATTTT	CASSLRGGGRIGTDTQYF
TRBD1	.	TRBV4-2	TRBJ2-2	TGTGCCAGCAGCCGGAAGGGGACAGTAACGAACACCGGGGAGCTGTTTTTT	CASSRKGTVTNTGELFF
TRBD2	.	TRBV29-1	TRBJ2-1	TGCAGCGCCTGGACTAGCGGTAGCTCCTACAATGAGCAGTTCTTC	CSAWTSGSSYNEQFF
.	.	TRBV5-1	TRBJ1-4	TGCGCCAGCAGCTTCGGCGAAACCAATGAAAAACTGTTTTTT	CASSFGETNEKLFF
.	.	TRBV5-1	TRBJ1-2	TGCGCCAGCAGCTGGTCGGAAGGGCCCTATGGCTACACCTTC	CASSWSEGPYGYTF
TRBD1	few	TRBV5-4	TRBJ1-1	TGTGCCAGCAGCTCACCGGGACAGGGGGCGTACACTGAAGCTTTCTTT	CASSSPGQGAYTEAFF
.	.	TRBV28	TRBJ2-7	TGTGCCAGCAACAGGGACCAAGGCTCCTACGAGCAGTACTTC	CASNRDQGSYEQYF
TRBD1	few	TRBV29-1	TRBJ2-2	TGCAGTGGGCAGGGGGCGGCCACCGGGGAGCTGTTTTTT	CSGQGAATGELFF
TRBD2	few	TRBV4-3	TRBJ2-7	TGCGCCAGCAGCCAAGCAGTGCTAGCGGGCCCGTCGGGAGACGAGCAGTACTTC	CASSQAVLAGPSGDEQYF
TRBD1	many	TRBV12-3/TRBV12-4	TRBJ1-5	TGTGCCAGCAGTTTAATAAGTTCCAGGGGGTCAAGGCCCCAGCATTTT	CASSLISSRGSRPQHF
TRBD2	many	TRBV7-2	TRBJ2-3	TGTGCCAGCAGCTTGACTAGCGGTCCCACAGATACGCAGTATTTT	CASSLTSGPTDTQYF
.	.	TRBV21-1	TRBJ1-5	TGTGCCAGCAGCAAGACTCACCGGGACAGCAATCAGCCCCAGCATTTT	CASSKTHRDSNQPQHF
TRBD2	few	TRBV5-4	TRBJ2-1	TGTGCCAGCAGATCCAACCCTCTAGCGGGGGGGCCCGATTACAATGAGCAGTTCTTC	CASRSNPLAGGPDYNEQFF
TRBD2	few	TRBV7-2	TRBJ2-3	TGTGCCAGCAGCCAGATGGGAGAGCGGGGGGGGGCAGATACGCAGTATTTT	CASSQMGERGGADTQYF
.	few	TRBV19	TRBJ1-5	TGTGCCACCGTGGGGGGACGTAGCAATCAGCCCCAGCATTTT	CATVGGRSNQPQHF
TRBD2	few	TRBV7-2	TRBJ2-5	TGTGCCAGCAGCACTAGCGACAAAGAGACCCAGTACTTC	CASSTSDKETQYF
.	many	TRBV6-5	TRBJ2-7	TGTGCCAGCAGTTACGTCGGTTACGAGCAGTACTTC	CASSYVGYEQYF
.	.	TRBV2	TRBJ2-7	TGTGCCAGCAGTCCCCGACTAGTGTCGTCCTACGAGCAGTACTTC	CASSPRLVSSYEQYF
TRBD1	many	TRBV5-1	TRBJ2-7	TGCGCCAGCAGCTTGGCCGGGACAGGGGGCCCTGAGCAGTACTTC	CASSLAGTGGPEQYF
.	many	TRBV12-3/TRBV12-4	TRBJ1-4	TGTGCCAGCAGTTCGCTCCGGGAAGGTGAAAAACTGTTTTTT	CASSSLREGEKLFF
.	many	TRBV7-2	TRBJ1-3	TGTGCCAGCAGCTTAGATTTCTCGTTCTCTGGAAACACCATATATTTT	CASSLDFSFSGNTIYF
TRBD1	once	TRBV7-7	TRBJ2-2	TGTGCCAGCAAGGGACAGGTGACCGGGGAGCTGTTTTTT	CASKGQVTGELFF
.	.	TRBV5-6	TRBJ2-1	TGTGCCAGCAGCTTCCGAGAGAAGGGGGTGGGGGATGAGCAGTTCTTC	CASSFREKGVGDEQFF
TRBD2	few	TRBV5-4	TRBJ2-3	TGTGCCAGCAGCACTACCGGACTAGCGGGAGCAGATACGCAGTATTTT	CASSTTGLAGADTQYF
.	.	TRBV6-1	TRBJ1-5	TGTGCCAGCAGTGGCCAGGGCACTCTGTACAATCAGCCCCAGCATTTT	CASSGQGTLYNQPQHF
.	few	TRBV28	TRBJ2-7	TGTGCCAGCAGTTTTATCTACGAGCAGTACTTC	CASSFIYEQYF
TRBD2	few	TRBV4-1	TRBJ2-5	TGCGCCAGCAGCCAAACTAGCGGCCAAGAGACCCAGTACTTC	CASSQTSGQETQYF
.	.	TRBV7-8	TRBJ2-7	TGTGCCAGCAGCTCCGACAGAGTGGTAGGCGAGCAGTACTTC	CASSSDRVVGEQYF
TRBD2	.	TRBV29-1	TRBJ2-3	TGCAGCGTTGTCGCCCTAGCGGGAGTAACAGATACGCAGTATTTT	CSVVALAGVTDTQYF
.	.	TRBV7-9	TRBJ1-2	TGTGCCAGCAGCCCCTTGGACGGGGAAGCTAACTATGGCTACACCTTC	CASSPLDGEANYGYTF
.	many	TRBV6-6	TRBJ1-5	TGTGCCAGCAGTTACTCGGCCAGGGAGTATTATAGCAATCAGCCCCAGCATTTT	CASSYSAREYYSNQPQHF
.	many	TRBV2	TRBJ1-1	TGTGCCAGCATTACAAACACTGAAGCTTTCTTT	CASITNTEAFF
TRBD1	many	TRBV27	TRBJ2-7	TGTGCCAGCAGTTTTTCCATGGACAGGGCGACCTCCTACGAGCAGTACTTC	CASSFSMDRATSYEQYF
.	.	TRBV7-9	TRBJ2-3	TGTGCCAGCAGCTTCGCAGCTTCGAGCACAGATACGCAGTATTTT	CASSFAASSTDTQYF
.	.	TRBV5-6	TRBJ1-1	TGTGCCAGCAGCTTGGGACAGAATGAAGCTTTCTTT	CASSLGQNEAFF
.	.	TRBV2	TRBJ1-6	TGTGCCAGCATTGGTCCACCCCTCCACTTT	CASIGPPLHF
TRBD1	few	TRBV29-1	TRBJ1-3	TGCAGCGTCGGACAGGGGGAAGTTGGAAACACCATATATTTT	CSVGQGEVGNTIYF
.	many	TRBV20-1	TRBJ1-1	TGCAGTGCTAGAGCTGGGGGGACGAGGACTGAAGCTTTCTTT	CSARAGGTRTEAFF
.	few	TRBV5-1	TRBJ2-3	TGCGCCAGCAGCTTCTTGGCGGGCAGCGCAGATACGCAGTATTTT	CASSFLAGSADTQYF
TRBD2	.	TRBV28	TRBJ2-3	TGTGCCAGCAGTTTTTTGCGGGAGGACCCCACAGATACGCAGTATTTT	CASSFLREDPTDTQYF
.	few	TRBV11-2	TRBJ1-3	TGTGCCAGCAGCTTAGTGAGATCTGGAAACACCATATATTTT	CASSLVRSGNTIYF
.	.	TRBV6-6	TRBJ2-1	TGTGCCAGCAGTTACCCAGGGAACGAGCAGTTCTTC	CASSYPGNEQFF
TRBD2	few	TRBV20-1	TRBJ2-7	TGCAGTGCTCTCGGCCCTAGCGGGAGCTCCTACGAGCAGTACTTC	CSALGPSGSSYEQYF
.	.	TRBV7-2	TRBJ2-3	TGTGCCAGCAGCTTTAATAGGGCAGATACGCAGTATTTT	CASSFNRADTQYF
TRBD1	.	TRBV19	TRBJ1-5	TGTGCCAGTAGCCCGGGACAGGGTTACAATCAGCCCCAGCATTTT	CASSPGQGYNQPQHF
.	.	TRBV30	TRBJ1-6	TGTGCCTGGAACGGGAGGGATTCACCCCTCCACTTT	CAWNGRDSPLHF
TRBD2	.	TRBV7-2	TRBJ2-1	TGTGCCAGCAGCAAGGGACTACCCGAGCAGTTCTTC	CASSKGLPEQFF
.	.	TRBV4-1	TRBJ1-5	TGCGCCAGCAGCCAAGCCTACCATCAGCCCCAGCATTTT	CASSQAYHQPQHF
.	.	TRBV5-1	TRBJ2-2	TGCGCCAGCAGCCTGGAAGACACCGGGGAGCTGTTTTTT	CASSLEDTGELFF
.	few	TRBV29-1	TRBJ2-3	TGCAGCGTAGTAGGGGCAGGGGATACGCAGTATTTT	CSVVGAGDTQYF